This TCR beta chain was profiled in a study of radiation and T cells in renal cell carcinoma. About the research overall: Nephrectomy followed 15 Gy stereotactic body radiation by 4 weeks. Overall study findings and caveats: In blood, top tumor clones expanded by 2 weeks, shrinking by 4.

Time point in this sample: baseline pretreatment blood. Treatment specified: 15 Gy SBRT to primary tumor, nephrectomy 4 weeks later. Concerning this clone: Antigen specificity is unknown.

TCRdb keeps only in-frame clones here, not all; method: immunoSEQ multiplex PCR. The sample holds some 100,000 clones, 70% to 85% seen once. This CDR3 spans 14 amino acids. V lost 8 bases, J lost 7 bases, and 18 bases lay in between. Germline V gene data show CDR1 as MNHNS and CDR2 as SASEGT. The genes are TRBV6-1 and TRBJ2-1, with D unresolved. The sequenced sample was blood, obtained from a patient whose treatment included radiotherapy and nephrectomy. This TCR was recovered from a man in his sixties with renal cell carcinoma. The CDR3 DNA sequence: TGTGCCAGCGGACCCTGGCGGCTTGGAAATGAGCAGTTCTTC. This gives the protein CASGPWRLGNEQFF.